The 20 T cell receptor beta chains below come from one sample, sequenced in a study of radiation and T cells in renal cell carcinoma. The time point here: blood 2 weeks post-SBRT. Treatment reported: 15 Gy SBRT to primary tumor, nephrectomy 4 weeks later. Sequenced by immunoSEQ multiplex PCR; TCRdb stores in-frame clones only, minus some. The sample lists fewer than 150,000 clones, 70% to 90% seen once, with about 5% in the top ten. The sample here was blood, taken from a patient whose treatment included radiotherapy and nephrectomy. The receptors stem from a woman between 65 and 79 years old with renal cell carcinoma.

CDR3 region: CASSPGLVRNEQFF. CDR3 DNA: TGTGCCAGCAGCCCAGGACTAGTACGGAATGAGCAGTTCTTC. This rearrangement joins TRBV5-4 to TRBJ2-1; the match to TRBD2 covers 7 bases. The CDR3 runs to 14 residues. Looked up from germline, CDR1 is SGHNT and CDR2 is YYREEE (reference sequence). The V and J ends lost 4 bases and 7 bases, in that order; junction bases with no gene match: 8.

This rearrangement joins TRBV7-2 to TRBJ1-6; D might be TRBD1 (6 bases). CDR3 length: 14 residues. The ends were cut back, 3 bases at V and 10 bases at J, with 13 bases in the middle. CDR1 and CDR2 from the germline V gene are SGHTA and FQGNSA. The CDR3 DNA is TGTGCCAGCAGCTTGAACAGGGTTAACTCACCCCTCCACTTT. Protein sequence: CASSLNRVNSPLHF.

The V call is TRBV7-9, the J call TRBJ1-5; D possibly corresponds to TRBD1 (5 bases). V lost 5 bases, J lost 5 bases, and 16 bases lay in between. The length of the CDR3 is 15 residues. Germline V gene data show CDR1 as SEHNR and CDR2 as FQNEAQ (reference sequence). CDR3: CASSKGLLGDQPQHF. The CDR3, as DNA: TGTGCCAGCAGCAAGGGACTCTTGGGGGATCAGCCCCAGCATTTT.

Here the CDR3 reads CASNTNGGGGGYTF. The CDR3 bases are TGCGCCAGCAATACTAATGGGGGAGGAGGCGGCTACACCTTC. The V and J genes are TRBV5-1 and TRBJ1-2; weak D call: TRBD1 (5 bases). Trimming took off 6 bases at V and 8 bases at J, with 20 bases between the two ends. From germline, CDR1 is SGHRS and CDR2 YFSETQ. The CDR3 consists of 14 residues.

This clone was seen only once. The gene calls are TRBV9 and TRBJ2-1; TRBD2 aligns across 9 bases. The CDR3 is 16 residues long. V shed 1 base and J 3 bases; nucleotides not matched to a gene: 5. Germline loops: CDR1 SGDLS, CDR2 YYNGEE. DNA of the CDR3: TGTGCCAGCAGCGTACTAGCTAGCGGGGACTACAATGAGCAGTTCTTC. Protein product: CASSVLASGDYNEQFF.

V is TRBV5-4 and J is TRBJ1-4; 8 nucleotides align to TRBD1. This CDR3 spans 15 amino acids. J gave up 5 bases and V 3 bases, and 6 bases lay outside the gene matches. Germline V CDR1 and CDR2: SGHNT, YYREEE (reference sequence). The chain's CDR3 is CASSSDRDRNEKLFF. The CDR3 DNA follows: TGTGCCAGCAGCTCCGACCGGGACAGGAATGAAAAACTGTTTTTT.

The J gene is TRBJ1-5, the V gene TRBV7-9; D ambiguous. The CDR3 sequence is 13 residues long. Per the germline V gene, CDR1 is SEHNR and CDR2 is FQNEAQ (reference sequence). V lost 8 bases to trimming and J lost 0 bases, with 8 bases between them. The CDR3 coding sequence is TGTGCCAGCGGCATGGATAGCAATCAGCCCCAGCATTTT. Its protein is CASGMDSNQPQHF.

The genes are TRBV19 and TRBJ1-5; TRBD1 might be the D (6 bases). Germline V gene lookup returns CDR1 LNHDA and CDR2 SQIVND (reference sequence). V dropped 5 bases and J dropped 4 bases, with 12 bases sitting between them. The CDR3 consists of 14 residues. The CDR3 reads CASSRDTYNQPQHF. In DNA, the CDR3 is TGTGCCAGTAGTCGGGACACATATAATCAGCCCCAGCATTTT.

This clone was observed once. The DNA of the CDR3 is TGTGCCAGTAGTATGGCACGAGCGGGGGGACGAGAGACCCAGTACTTC. This codes for CASSMARAGGRETQYF. V gene TRBV19 combines with J gene TRBJ2-5, with 9 bases matching TRBD2. V lost 3 bases and J lost 4; bases outside the gene matches: 9. The length of the CDR3 is 16 residues. Germline values: CDR1 LNHDA, CDR2 SQIVND (reference sequence). Combining the CDR3 with reference TRBV19 and TRBJ2-5 gives the whole variable domain DGGITQSPKYLFRKEGQNVTLSCEQNLNHDAMYWYRQDPGQGLRLIYYSQIVNDFQKGDIAEGYSVSREKKESFPLTVTSAQKNPTAFYLCASSMARAGGRETQYFGPGTRLLVL.

This chain uses TRBV4-3 with TRBJ2-1; D unresolved. Trimming stripped 1 base from V and 9 bases from J, with 10 bases between. The CDR3 runs 13 residues. Per the germline V gene, CDR1 is LGHNA and CDR2 is YSLEER. CDR3 amino acids: CASSQARRGEQFF. CDR3 sequence (DNA): TGCGCCAGCAGCCAAGCACGGAGAGGTGAGCAGTTCTTC.

The rearrangement joins TRBV2 to TRBJ1-1; 8 bases are a match to TRBD1. Germline-derived CDR1 and CDR2 are SNHLY and FYNNEI. The CDR3 covers 13 residues. After removal of 9 bases from V and 2 bases from J, the junction contained 5 bases not matched to a gene. The CDR3 here is CARGQGKNTEAFF. The CDR3 DNA sequence: TGTGCCAGAGGACAGGGAAAAAACACTGAAGCTTTCTTT. The entire variable domain, with the rest obtained from reference TRBV2 and TRBJ1-1, is as follows: EPEVTQTPSHQVTQMGQEVILRCVPISNHLYFYWYRQILGQKVEFLVSFYNNEISEKSEIFDDQFSVERPDGSNFTLKIRSTKLEDSAMYFCARGQGKNTEAFFGQGTRLTVV.

A remark on this clone: The junction shows a germline mismatch at one end, possibly a read error. This CDR3 is also generated by other DNA sequences in the sample. This chain links TRBV5-1 with TRBJ2-6; a possible D gene is TRBD2 (5 bases). This CDR3 spans 18 amino acids. Germline V gene sequence: CDR1 SGHRS, CDR2 YFSETQ. In DNA, the CDR3 is TGCGCCAGTAGCTTGGCGGGCACTACCCAATCTGGGGCCAACGTCCTGACTTTC. Translated, it gives CASSLAGTTQSGANVLTF.

V is TRBV28 and J is TRBJ1-1; 10 bases line up with TRBD1. Germline CDR1 reads MDHEN; CDR2 reads SYDVKM. CDR3 length equals 16 residues. Unmatched junction bases numbered 7, after V lost 6 bases and J lost 0 bases. CDR3 in DNA: TGTGCCAGCAGCGGGACAGGGGTCCTCGTGAACACTGAAGCTTTCTTT. Translated: CASSGTGVLVNTEAFF. Looking up the rest from reference TRBV28 and TRBJ1-1 gives the full variable domain: DVKVTQSSRYLVKRTGEKVFLECVQDMDHENMFWYRQDPGLGLRLIYFSYDVKMKEKGDIPEGYSVSREKKERFSLILESASTNQTSMYLCASSGTGVLVNTEAFFGQGTRLTVV.

V is TRBV7-9 and J is TRBJ1-5; D remains unclear. Trimming took off 4 bases at V and 1 base at J, with 8 bases between the two ends. CDR3 length: 14 amino acids. CDR1 and CDR2 from the germline V gene are SEHNR and FQNEAQ (reference sequence). CDR3 coding DNA: TGTGCCAGCAGCTCCGATACGAGCAATCAGCCCCAGCATTTT. Encoded protein: CASSSDTSNQPQHF.

The chain uses TRBV7-2 and TRBJ1-1, with a possible D match to TRBD1 (5 bases). This CDR3 has 12 residues. Germline V gene sequence: CDR1 SGHTA, CDR2 FQGNSA. The V and J ends lost 5 bases and 7 bases respectively, with 11 bases between them. CDR3 loop: CASSGGGLEAFF. The CDR3 bases are TGTGCCAGCAGCGGGGGGGGACTTGAAGCTTTCTTT.

V gene TRBV5-6 combines with J gene TRBJ2-3; D is unresolved. The CDR3 consists of 15 residues. V gave up 1 base and J gave up 6 bases, with 15 bases separating them. CDR1 and CDR2 from the germline V gene are SGHDT and YYEEEE. CDR3: CASSLTPIPSDTQYF. CDR3 nucleotide sequence: TGTGCCAGCAGCTTGACTCCGATCCCGTCCGATACGCAGTATTTT.

V is TRBV19 and J is TRBJ1-1; no clear D gene. The V gene lost 6 bases and the J gene lost 0 bases, with 11 bases spanning the gap. Germline V gene lookup returns CDR1 LNHDA and CDR2 SQIVND (reference sequence). The CDR3 extends over 14 amino acids. CDR3 region: CASRPGVMNTEAFF. The CDR3, as DNA: TGTGCCAGTAGACCCGGGGTAATGAACACTGAAGCTTTCTTT.

The gene calls are TRBV27 and TRBJ2-3; TRBD2 matches 10 bases. Germline loops: CDR1 MNHEY, CDR2 SMNVEV (reference sequence). This CDR3 region has 16 residues. V shed 3 bases and J 2 bases; nucleotides not matched to a gene: 5. CDR3 coding DNA: TGTGCCAGCAGTTTCCTACTAGCGGGGCACACAGATACGCAGTATTTT. Amino acids: CASSFLLAGHTDTQYF.

The chain uses TRBV30 and TRBJ1-2; 7 nucleotides match TRBD1. Germline V lookup: CDR1 GTSNPN, CDR2 SVGIG (reference sequence). The CDR3 has 15 residues. V lost 0 bases, J lost 7 bases, and 11 bases stayed unmatched. The CDR3 loop reads CAWSVLKQGSSGYTF. DNA for the CDR3: TGTGCCTGGAGTGTACTCAAACAGGGGAGTTCTGGCTACACCTTC.

The V and J genes are TRBV25-1 and TRBJ2-2, with D unclear. The CDR3 length is 13 residues. The germline V gene has CDR1 MGHDK and CDR2 SYGVNS. V lost 4 bases and J lost 0, with 3 bases in between. CDR3 region: CASSGPNTGELFF. The CDR3 DNA is TGTGCCAGCAGTGGCCCGAACACCGGGGAGCTGTTTTTT. Filled out from reference TRBV25-1 and TRBJ2-2, the complete variable domain reads EADIYQTPRYLVIGTGKKITLECSQTMGHDKMYWYQQDPGMELHLIHYSYGVNSTEKGDLSSESTVSRIRTEHFPLTLESARPSHTSQYLCASSGPNTGELFFGEGSRLTVL.